One and the same sample provided the 22 T cell receptor beta chains below, sequenced in a study of T-cell memory formation after mild COVID-19. TCRdb re-derived calls from the 5' RACE reads in MiXCR, one entry per CDR3 protein. The sample lists under 350,000 distinct CDR3 sequences; around 15% were seen once. Sequencing used PBMCs or a T cell subset sorted from them (not recorded which). Receptors originate from a man younger than 35 who had mild COVID-19 (a few samples of this study predate the infection). Cell type and time point are not known.

The V and J genes are TRBV4-1 and TRBJ2-1, with TRBD2 as a possible D gene (6 bases). Looked up from germline, CDR1 is MGHRA and CDR2 is YSYEKL. The CDR3 is 15 residues long. The ends were cut back, 0 bases at V and 6 bases at J, with 12 bases in the middle. The CDR3 region is CASSQDPSLANEQFF. CDR3 sequence (DNA): TGCGCCAGCAGCCAAGATCCCTCACTAGCCAATGAGCAGTTCTTC.

V and J are TRBV12-3 or TRBV12-4 and TRBJ2-7; 7 bases agree with TRBD2. The CDR3 has 14 amino acids. The junction had 10 bases not matched to a gene; V was cut back by 5 bases and J by 6 bases. CDR3 DNA: TGTGCCAGCAGTCCTCAGGGTGGGGGGGTCGAGCAGTACGTC. This encodes CASSPQGGGVEQYV.

The chain carries TRBV29-1 and TRBJ1-2; possible D gene TRBD1, 5 bases. Germline V CDR1 and CDR2: SQVTM, ANQGSEA. Trimming shortened V by 7 bases and J by 4 bases, and 13 bases separated the two germline ends. The CDR3 extends over 12 amino acids. For the CDR3, the DNA is TGCAGCGCCATCAGGGAACTCTATGGCTACACCTTC. It encodes CSAIRELYGYTF.

This clonotype occurred a few times. The chain employs TRBV5-1 and TRBJ1-6; 11 nucleotides agree with TRBD1. The CDR3 is made up of 15 amino acids. The V gene's germline CDR1 is SGHRS and CDR2 YFSETQ. J was trimmed by 8 bases and V by 2 bases; bases with no gene match: 3. The CDR3 region has the DNA TGCGCCAGCAGCTTTAAGGGACAGGGGGATTCACCCCTCCACTTT. Its translation is CASSFKGQGDSPLHF.

This clonotype appeared a few times. The chain recombines TRBV5-1 with TRBJ2-3; the D gene could be TRBD1 or TRBD2 (6 bases each). Germline assignment: CDR1 SGHRS and CDR2 YFSETQ. The CDR3 loop spans 16 amino acids. V shed 0 bases and J shed 6 bases, with 17 bases lying between them. The CDR3 here is CASSLAGKGGSDTQYF. CDR3 nucleotides: TGCGCCAGCAGCTTGGCCGGGAAGGGGGGATCGGATACGCAGTATTTT.

This clonotype was counted a single time. J is TRBJ2-6 and V is TRBV7-9; D unresolved. CDR1 is SEHNR, CDR2 FQNEAQ, per germline (reference sequence). The CDR3 has 16 residues. V was trimmed by 5 bases and J by 0 bases, leaving 11 bases between them. The CDR3 is CASSPAGSSGANVLTF. The CDR3 nucleotides read TGTGCCAGCAGCCCTGCCGGCAGCTCTGGGGCCAACGTCCTGACTTTC.

The J gene is TRBJ2-1, the V gene TRBV6-6; no clear D gene. Germline V gene data show CDR1 as MNHNY and CDR2 as SVGAGI (reference sequence). With 4 bases removed from V and 2 bases from J, the gap between germline ends came to 6 bases. The CDR3 runs 13 residues. The CDR3 region has the DNA TGTGCCAGCAGTTCCCGACCCTACAATGAGCAGTTCTTC. Translation: CASSSRPYNEQFF.

The V and J genes are TRBV5-1 and TRBJ1-1, with D hard to call. The V end was cut by 4 bases, the J end by 1 base, with 11 bases between. This CDR3 spans 14 amino acids. Looked up from germline, CDR1 is SGHRS and CDR2 is YFSETQ. The CDR3 region is CASSPRPGNTEAFF. DNA for the CDR3: TGCGCCAGCAGCCCCCGGCCGGGGAACACTGAAGCTTTCTTT.

There are a few counts of this clonotype. V gene TRBV20-1 combines with J gene TRBJ1-2; 8 bases fit TRBD1. The germline V gene has CDR1 DFQATT and CDR2 SNEGSKA (reference sequence). The CDR3 extends over 14 amino acids. Trimming took 1 base from V and 5 from J; bases not matched to a gene: 6. The DNA for the CDR3 is TGCAGTGCTAGAGTACGGCAGGGGGCGTATGGCTACACCTTC. Translation gives CSARVRQGAYGYTF.

In its sample, this clonotype was seen a few times. This chain links TRBV7-6 with TRBJ1-4; a weak D match, TRBD1 (6 bases). The V end lost 9 bases, the J end lost 0 bases, and 29 bases lay between the germline ends. The CDR3 is 20 residues long. CDR1 is SGHVS and CDR2 is FNYEAQ in the germline V gene. This CDR3 reads CARVVGNTGPPFATNEKLFF. Written as DNA, the CDR3 is TGTGCCAGAGTCGTCGGGAATACAGGGCCCCCCTTTGCAACTAATGAAAAACTGTTTTTT.

The chain couples TRBV2 to TRBJ2-1, with 7 positions matching TRBD1. CDR1 is SNHLY and CDR2 is FYNNEI in the germline V gene. Trimming took 4 bases from V and 10 from J; bases not matched to a gene: 7. CDR3 length equals 13 residues. Written as DNA, the CDR3 is TGTGCCAGCAGTGGACAGGGTTATTGGGAGCAGTTCTTC. Its protein is CASSGQGYWEQFF. Full variable domain (rest looked up from reference TRBV2 and TRBJ2-1): EPEVTQTPSHQVTQMGQEVILRCVPISNHLYFYWYRQILGQKVEFLVSFYNNEISEKSEIFDDQFSVERPDGSNFTLKIRSTKLEDSAMYFCASSGQGYWEQFFGPGTRLTVL.

The J gene is TRBJ2-5, the V gene TRBV7-2; possible D gene TRBD2, 6 bases. Germline V gene sequence: CDR1 SGHTA, CDR2 FQGNSA. CDR3 length: 15 residues. With 3 bases removed from V and 4 bases from J, the gap between germline ends came to 15 bases. This CDR3 is CASSFFGSEGETQYF. The CDR3 DNA follows: TGTGCCAGCAGCTTCTTCGGGAGTGAGGGAGAGACCCAGTACTTC.

This clonotype was counted only a few times. The chain is built from TRBV20-1 and TRBJ2-7; D might be TRBD2 (6 bases). Germline V gene lookup returns CDR1 DFQATT and CDR2 SNEGSKA (reference sequence). Trimming removed 4 bases at V and 3 bases at J, with 7 bases between. The CDR3 runs 11 residues. The CDR3 DNA reads as TGCAGTGCTAAGGACTACTACGAGCAGTACTTC. Protein: CSAKDYYEQYF.

The chain employs TRBV9 and TRBJ1-6; TRBD1 matches at 10 bases. Germline values: CDR1 SGDLS, CDR2 YYNGEE. Germline trimming cut 3 bases from V and 2 bases from J; bases unmatched to any gene: 5. The CDR3 length is 17 residues. In nucleotides, the CDR3 is TGTGCCAGCAGCGAGGGACAGGGGAGGACCTATAATTCACCCCTCCACTTT. Amino acids: CASSEGQGRTYNSPLHF.

This chain connects TRBV3-1 to TRBJ2-2; possible D gene TRBD2, 5 bases. The CDR3 is 16 amino acids. In germline, CDR1 is LGHDT, CDR2 YNNKEL (reference sequence). Between the trimmed V and J ends, which lost 1 base and 5 bases, there was a span of 14 bases. CDR3 protein: CASSQAAGGWTGELFF. The CDR3 DNA reads TGTGCCAGCAGCCAAGCGGCAGGAGGTTGGACCGGGGAGCTGTTTTTT.

This clonotype showed up many times. The chain links TRBV12-3 or TRBV12-4 to TRBJ1-2, with a tentative D call TRBD1 (6 bases). This CDR3 comprises 14 residues. V was trimmed by 2 bases and J by 4 bases, leaving 11 bases between them. This CDR3 reads CASSLLGQSYGYTF. For the CDR3, the DNA is TGTGCCAGCAGTTTATTAGGACAGAGCTATGGCTACACCTTC.

This clonotype has more than one count but fewer than ten. The chain employs TRBV7-9 and TRBJ2-3; 7 bases fit TRBD2. The J segment lost 6 bases and the V segment lost 4 bases, leaving 13 bases of the junction unmatched. The CDR3 runs to 16 residues. The germline CDR1 and CDR2 sequences are SEHNR and FQNEAQ (reference sequence). CDR3 protein: CASSSRGGGGSDTQYF. DNA of the CDR3: TGTGCCAGCAGCTCCCGCGGCGGGGGAGGATCGGATACGCAGTATTTT.

The gene calls are TRBV24-1 and TRBJ1-5; 9 bases are shared with TRBD1. CDR1 and CDR2 from the germline V gene are KGHDR and SFDVKD. CDR3 length: 13 residues. The junction had 8 bases not matched to a gene; V was cut back by 10 bases and J by 8 bases. Written as DNA, the CDR3 is TGTGCCACAGGGACAGGGCCGGGCGAGCCCCAGCATTTT. Translating it yields CATGTGPGEPQHF.

This clonotype has more than one count but fewer than ten. The chain employs TRBV2 and TRBJ1-5; D might be TRBD1 (6 bases). The V and J ends lost 7 bases and 2 bases respectively, with 21 bases between them. Germline assignment: CDR1 SNHLY and CDR2 FYNNEI. The CDR3 consists of 17 residues. DNA for the CDR3: TGTGCCAGCACCCCGGACAGCGGACGGGGGGGCAATCAGCCCCAGCATTTT. Its translation: CASTPDSGRGGNQPQHF.

This clonotype was counted a few times. The chain joins TRBV4-1 to TRBJ2-7; no definite D call. Germline V lookup: CDR1 MGHRA, CDR2 YSYEKL. This CDR3 is 17 amino acids long. With 3 bases removed from V and 7 bases from J, the gap between germline ends came to 25 bases. The CDR3 bases are TGCGCCAGCAGCCAGGAGAAGGGCAGGTATCCACCCTGGGAGCAGTACTTC. Its translation is CASSQEKGRYPPWEQYF.

This clonotype was picked up many times. V and J are TRBV11-2 and TRBJ2-3; perhaps TRBD2 as D (6 bases). The V end lost 5 bases, the J end lost 5 bases, and 11 bases lay between the germline ends. CDR3 size: 13 residues. Germline CDR1 is SGHAT and CDR2 is FQNNGV. The CDR3 bases are TGTGCCAGCAGCCTTGGGACTGTAGATACGCAGTATTTT. Its protein is CASSLGTVDTQYF.

The chain has TRBV4-2 and TRBJ1-1; D is possibly TRBD1 (5 bases). The CDR3 extends over 16 amino acids. CDR1 is LGHNA and CDR2 is YNFKEQ in the germline V gene. Trimming cost V 1 base and J 1 base, with 13 bases left between them. The CDR3 sequence is CASSQALGAPNTEAFF. The CDR3 nucleotides read TGTGCCAGCAGCCAAGCGTTAGGGGCACCGAACACTGAAGCTTTCTTT.